This record looks at one T cell receptor beta chain sequence and its context. Measured with immunoSEQ multiplex PCR; TCRdb has only the in-frame clones, and not every one. The table records roughly 280,000 clones, 75% to 90% of them present only once. The V gene's germline CDR1 is SGHAT and CDR2 FQNNGV. The CDR3 is 19 residues long. The V gene end was trimmed by 0 bases and the J gene end by 0 bases; junction bases not matched to a gene: 10. Study members were between about 18 and 89 years old and lived in roughly 24 US regions. The data stem from a study of blood T cell repertoires in COVID-19. Sequencing was done on a sample of PBMCs or T cells enriched from blood (not recorded which). This receptor was obtained from a young woman with acute COVID-19. The chain couples TRBV11-2 to TRBJ2-1; 8 bases align to TRBD2. This CDR3 reads CASSLEPAGARSSYNEQFF. CDR3 DNA: TGTGCCAGCAGCTTAGAACCAGCGGGAGCGAGGAGCTCCTACAATGAGCAGTTCTTC.